This record covers a single TCR beta chain. Its specificity is not known. The sample is drawn from a study of vaccination and CD4 T cells after COVID-19. Turning to the study itself: Overlapping peptides covering the spike proteins of SARS-CoV-2, HCoV-NL63, HCoV-OC43 and HCoV-229E were added to stimulate cells.

V shed 5 bases, J shed 2 bases, and the junction held 10 bases outside the gene matches. Per germline, CDR1 SGHVS and CDR2 FNYEAQ. There are 17 residues in the CDR3. Indicated treatment: roughly 11-day PBMC culture with coronavirus spike peptide pools or control peptides (ViraFEST assay). Antigen-specific T cell expansion with peptide pools preceded TCR sequencing in the ViraFEST approach. Cultured CD4+ T-cell DNA underwent Oncomine TCR Beta short-read sequencing. One entry per CDR3 protein, called by TCRdb with MiXCR from the PCR reads. The table lists about 20,000 distinct CDR3 sequences, roughly 50% of them singletons.

Sequenced material: CD4+ T cells from blood, cultured in vitro. J is TRBJ1-3 and V is TRBV7-6; the match to TRBD1 covers 9 bases. The sequence was obtained from a human donor who had recovered from COVID-19. CDR3 in DNA: TGTGCCAGCAGCCCTCGACAGGGGGGAATCACTGGAAACACCATATATTTT. Amino acid sequence: CASSPRQGGITGNTIYF.